This TCR beta chain was sequenced for a study of neurological immune-mediated disorders. This clonotype occurred many times. TCRdb re-derived calls from the 5' RACE reads in MiXCR, one entry per CDR3 protein. The top ten hold over 1% of the sample, which has 120,000 or so distinct CDR3 sequences, 3.2% seen once. The sequence derives from a woman aged 25 to 39 with multiple sclerosis. Source material: PBMCs.

The CDR3 region is CASSLDRGAHYGYTF. CDR3 nucleotide sequence: TGCGCCAGCAGCTTGGATCGGGGGGCACACTATGGCTACACCTTC. The chain carries TRBV5-1 and TRBJ1-2; maybe TRBD1 (6 bases). The germline V gene encodes CDR1 SGHRS and CDR2 YFSETQ. The CDR3 has 15 residues. V lost 0 bases and J 3 bases, leaving 12 bases between the germline ends.